This T cell receptor (beta chain) was sequenced during a study of T cell responses to AZD1222 COVID-19 vaccine. V dropped 1 base and J dropped 3 bases, with 7 bases sitting between them. The CDR3 has 13 residues. The V gene's germline CDR1 is SGHAT and CDR2 FQNNGV. Researchers grouped second doses given at about 4 or about 12 weeks into one pool. Repertoires were generated with immunoSEQ multiplex PCR, while TCRdb's copy carries only in-frame clones and drops some. The sample has 120,000 to 150,000 clones; about 92% are singletons. This receptor was obtained from an adult who received the AZD1222 COVID-19 vaccine. The sample in question was peripheral blood, obtained 28 days after the second AZD1222 dose. The chain joins TRBV11-2 to TRBJ2-7; the D gene could be TRBD1 or TRBD2 (5 bases each). The CDR3 DNA reads TGTGCCAGCAGCTTAGGGGGGAACTACGAGCAGTACTTC. Amino acids: CASSLGGNYEQYF.